These 14 T cell receptor beta chains were all obtained from the same sample, sequenced in a study of shared clonotypes between healthy human individuals (TCRdb year 2020). Receptor amplification or capture employed the immunoSEQ multiplex PCR assay. The table was pulled from immuneACCESS by TCRdb, which kept in-frame rearrangements only. Such tables lose some clones; where checked, under half of the loss comes from unresolved V genes, and the rest has no known cause. A total of about 1.5 million clones appear in this sample, 98% of them only once. The top ten clones comprise roughly 0.4% of the sample. The sample consisted of naive CD4+ T cells sorted from blood. The cell subset or site label here, explained by the study, means: CD45RA+ positively selected. The receptor source for this set is a man under 40 in good health.

The V and J genes are TRBV10-3 and TRBJ2-7, with TRBD2 matching 8 bases. The CDR3 has 17 amino acids. J lost 3 bases, V lost 2 bases, and 12 bases had no gene match. The germline gives CDR1 ENHRY, CDR2 SYGVKD. The CDR3 loop reads CAISETRQRETHYEQYF. CDR3 nucleotide sequence: TGTGCCATCAGTGAGACCCGCCAGCGGGAGACTCACTACGAGCAGTACTTC.

The chain carries TRBV7-6 and TRBJ2-3; 9 bases are a match to TRBD2. The germline V gene encodes CDR1 SGHVS and CDR2 FNYEAQ. V shed 3 bases and J 4 bases; nucleotides not matched to a gene: 2. CDR3 length: 14 amino acids. The CDR3 DNA is TGTGCCAGCAGCTTTAGCGGGAGTGCAGATACGCAGTATTTT. This gives the protein CASSFSGSADTQYF.

The rearrangement uses TRBV2 and TRBJ1-3, with D hard to call. Germline CDR1 and CDR2: SNHLY and FYNNEI. V was cut by 4 bases and J by 1 base, with 14 bases left in between. The CDR3 is made up of 16 amino acids. CDR3 nucleotides: TGTGCCAGCAGTGTTATGCAGGCGGTATCTGGAAACACCATATATTTT. Translation gives CASSVMQAVSGNTIYF.

The chain uses TRBV10-3 and TRBJ1-2; D not certain. CDR3 length: 12 residues. CDR1 and CDR2 from the germline V gene are ENHRY and SYGVKD. The V end was cut by 8 bases, the J end by 6 bases, with 13 bases between. The CDR3 DNA follows: TGTGCCATCCCTACCGGGAACGATGGCTACACCTTC. It translates to CAIPTGNDGYTF.

The chain combines TRBV30 with TRBJ1-5, with a possible D match to TRBD1 (6 bases). V lost 2 bases, J lost 6 bases, and 11 bases lay in between. The CDR3 has 13 amino acids. Germline values: CDR1 GTSNPN, CDR2 SVGIG (reference sequence). The CDR3 spells CAWSRGASQPQHF. The CDR3 DNA follows: TGTGCCTGGAGTAGGGGGGCGAGTCAGCCCCAGCATTTT.

The chain has TRBV27 and TRBJ2-3; TRBD1 matches at 7 bases. V trimming: 8 bases; J trimming: 0 bases; junction bases outside the gene matches: 5. CDR3 length: 14 residues. CDR1 is MNHEY, CDR2 SMNVEV, per germline (reference sequence). The CDR3 protein is CASQDRLSTDTQYF. The CDR3 DNA is TGTGCCAGCCAGGACAGGTTAAGCACAGATACGCAGTATTTT.

This chain connects TRBV11-2 to TRBJ2-1; 7 nucleotides line up with TRBD2. This CDR3 contains 17 residues. V was pared by 4 bases and J by 3 bases, with 12 bases of the junction left unmatched. Germline CDR1 and CDR2: SGHAT and FQNNGV. The CDR3 here is CASSSGWGGSFYNEQFF. The CDR3 DNA sequence: TGTGCCAGCAGCTCAGGCTGGGGCGGGAGTTTCTACAATGAGCAGTTCTTC.

V gene TRBV7-8 combines with J gene TRBJ2-6, with D unresolved. CDR1 is SGHVS, CDR2 FQNEAQ, per germline. V was shortened by 5 bases and J by 2 bases, with 7 bases between the two germline ends. This CDR3 region has 14 residues. The CDR3 loop reads CASSPSTGANVLTF. The DNA for the CDR3 is TGTGCCAGCAGCCCATCGACTGGGGCCAACGTCCTGACTTTC.

V is TRBV5-4 and J is TRBJ2-7, with a tentative D call TRBD1 (5 bases). The germline V gene has CDR1 SGHNT and CDR2 YYREEE (reference sequence). V gave up 3 bases and J gave up 7 bases, with 14 bases separating them. The CDR3 is 13 amino acids. The CDR3, as DNA: TGTGCCAGCAGCTCCGGACCTAAGGGGGAGCAGTACTTC. As protein: CASSSGPKGEQYF.

The V gene is TRBV7-5, the J gene TRBJ1-5; the listed D gene, TRBD1, was not tested against the DNA. TRBV7-5 is an annotated pseudogene. The CDR3 loop spans 15 amino acids. The CDR3, as DNA: TGTGCCAGAAGCTTAAATGCTTACAGGGATCAGCCCCAGCATTTT. Protein: CARSLNAYRDQPQHF.

The rearrangement uses TRBV27 and TRBJ1-2; D unresolved. CDR1 is MNHEY and CDR2 is SMNVEV in the germline V gene (reference sequence). CDR3 size: 18 residues. Trimming removed 6 bases at V and 3 bases at J, with 26 bases between. The CDR3 protein is CASSPWPDSGEGDYGYTF. The DNA for the CDR3 is TGTGCCAGCAGCCCGTGGCCGGATTCCGGCGAAGGAGACTATGGCTACACCTTC.

The chain recombines TRBV5-4 with TRBJ2-3; D possibly uses TRBD1 or TRBD2 (5 bases each). With 4 bases removed from V and 2 bases from J, the gap between germline ends came to 14 bases. This CDR3 contains 15 residues. Looked up from germline, CDR1 is SGHNT and CDR2 is YYREEE (reference sequence). The CDR3 loop is CASSRRGVNTDTQYF. The CDR3 coding sequence is TGTGCCAGCAGCCGTCGGGGCGTCAACACAGATACGCAGTATTTT. The full variable domain, its missing parts supplied by reference TRBV5-4 and TRBJ2-3, is ETGVTQSPTHLIKTRGQQVTLRCSSQSGHNTVSWYQQALGQGPQFIFQYYREEENGRGNFPPRFSGLQFPNYSSELNVNALELDDSALYLCASSRRGVNTDTQYFGPGTRLTVL.

This chain joins TRBV6-5 and TRBJ2-1; D might be TRBD1 or TRBD2, each matching 5 bases. The CDR3 runs to 14 residues. Per germline, CDR1 MNHEY and CDR2 SVGAGI. V lost 6 bases, J lost 9 bases, and 18 bases lay in between. CDR3 loop: CASRGQKGTGEQFF. The CDR3, as DNA: TGTGCCAGCAGGGGCCAGAAGGGGACCGGTGAGCAGTTCTTC.

The V call is TRBV14, the J call TRBJ1-1; D may be TRBD1 (6 bases). This CDR3 is 16 amino acids long. Germline V gives CDR1 SGHDN, CDR2 FVKESK. Trimming pared 3 bases from V and 4 bases from J, leaving 18 bases between. CDR3 loop: CASSHRGGSLGTEAFF. As DNA, the CDR3 is TGTGCCAGCAGCCATCGAGGGGGGTCATTGGGCACTGAAGCTTTCTTT.